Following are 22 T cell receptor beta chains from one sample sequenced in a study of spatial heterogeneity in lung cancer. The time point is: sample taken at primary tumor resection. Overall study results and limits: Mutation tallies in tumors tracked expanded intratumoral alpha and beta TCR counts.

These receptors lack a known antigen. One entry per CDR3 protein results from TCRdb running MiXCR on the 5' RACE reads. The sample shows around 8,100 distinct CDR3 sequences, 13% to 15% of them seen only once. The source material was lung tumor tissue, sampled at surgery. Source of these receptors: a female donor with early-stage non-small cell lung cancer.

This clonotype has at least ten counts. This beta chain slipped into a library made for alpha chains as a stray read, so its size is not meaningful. As DNA, the CDR3 is TGTGCCAGCAGTTACAGGGAAGAGACCCAGTACTTC. Translating gives CASSYREETQYF. The chain couples TRBV6-1 to TRBJ2-5, with D perhaps TRBD1 (6 bases). Germline V CDR1 and CDR2: MNHNS, SASEGT. The CDR3 length is 12 residues. V shed 5 bases and J shed 3 bases, with 7 bases lying between them.

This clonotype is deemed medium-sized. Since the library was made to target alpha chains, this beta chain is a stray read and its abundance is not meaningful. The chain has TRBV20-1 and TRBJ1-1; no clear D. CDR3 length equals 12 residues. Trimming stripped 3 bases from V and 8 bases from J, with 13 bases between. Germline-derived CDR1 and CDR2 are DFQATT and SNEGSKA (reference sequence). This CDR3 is CSARIRWGEAFF. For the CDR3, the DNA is TGCAGTGCTAGGATAAGGTGGGGAGAAGCTTTCTTT.

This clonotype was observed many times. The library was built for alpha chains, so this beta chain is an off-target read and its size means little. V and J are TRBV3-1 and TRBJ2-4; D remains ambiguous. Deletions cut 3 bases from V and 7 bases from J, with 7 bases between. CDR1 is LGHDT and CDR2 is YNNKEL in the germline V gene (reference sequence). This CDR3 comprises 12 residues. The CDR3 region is CASSQVSNIQYF. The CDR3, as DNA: TGTGCCAGCAGCCAGGTCTCGAACATTCAGTACTTC.

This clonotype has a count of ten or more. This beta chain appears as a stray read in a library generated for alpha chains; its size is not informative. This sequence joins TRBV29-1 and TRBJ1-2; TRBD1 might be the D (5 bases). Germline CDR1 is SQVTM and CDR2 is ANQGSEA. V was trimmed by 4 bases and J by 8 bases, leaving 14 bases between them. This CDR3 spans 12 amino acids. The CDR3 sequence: CSVGIRGGGYTF. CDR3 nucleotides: TGCAGCGTTGGGATACGGGGGGGAGGCTACACCTTC.

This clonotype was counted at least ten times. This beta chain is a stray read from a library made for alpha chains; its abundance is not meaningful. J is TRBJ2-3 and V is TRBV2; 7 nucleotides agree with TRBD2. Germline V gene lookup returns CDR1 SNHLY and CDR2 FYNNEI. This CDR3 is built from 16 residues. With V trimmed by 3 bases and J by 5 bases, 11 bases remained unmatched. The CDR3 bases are TGTGCCAGCAGTGAGGCACGGAGCGGGGTCGGAGATACGCAGTATTTT. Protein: CASSEARSGVGDTQYF.

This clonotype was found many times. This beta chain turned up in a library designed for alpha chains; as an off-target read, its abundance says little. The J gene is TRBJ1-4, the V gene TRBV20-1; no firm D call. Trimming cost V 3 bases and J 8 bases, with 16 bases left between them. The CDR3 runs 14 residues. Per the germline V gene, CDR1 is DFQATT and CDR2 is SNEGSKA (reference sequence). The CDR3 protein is CSASVGEEGEKLFF. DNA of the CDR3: TGCAGTGCTAGTGTGGGTGAGGAGGGAGAAAAACTGTTTTTT.

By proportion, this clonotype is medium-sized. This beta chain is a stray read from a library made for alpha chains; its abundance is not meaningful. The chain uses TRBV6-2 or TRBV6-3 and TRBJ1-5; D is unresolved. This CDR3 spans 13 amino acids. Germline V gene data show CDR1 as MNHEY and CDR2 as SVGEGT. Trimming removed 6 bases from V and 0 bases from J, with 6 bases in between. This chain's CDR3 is CASRGYSNQPQHF. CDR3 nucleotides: TGTGCCAGCAGGGGTTATAGCAATCAGCCCCAGCATTTT.

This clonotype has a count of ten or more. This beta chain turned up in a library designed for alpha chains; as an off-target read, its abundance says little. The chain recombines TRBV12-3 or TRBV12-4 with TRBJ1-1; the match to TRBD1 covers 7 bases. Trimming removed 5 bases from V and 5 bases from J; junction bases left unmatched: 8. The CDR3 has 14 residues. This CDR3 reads CASSLTGRGTEAFF. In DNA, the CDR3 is TGTGCCAGCAGTCTGACAGGGAGGGGGACTGAAGCTTTCTTT.

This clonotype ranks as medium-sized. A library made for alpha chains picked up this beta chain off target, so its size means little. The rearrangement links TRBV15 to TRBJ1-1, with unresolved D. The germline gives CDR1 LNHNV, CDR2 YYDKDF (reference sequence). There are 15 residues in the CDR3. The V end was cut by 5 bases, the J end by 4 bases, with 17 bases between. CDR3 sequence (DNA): TGTGCCACCAGCGTGACCCGGCGCTTGATCACTGAAGCTTTCTTT. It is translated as CATSVTRRLITEAFF.

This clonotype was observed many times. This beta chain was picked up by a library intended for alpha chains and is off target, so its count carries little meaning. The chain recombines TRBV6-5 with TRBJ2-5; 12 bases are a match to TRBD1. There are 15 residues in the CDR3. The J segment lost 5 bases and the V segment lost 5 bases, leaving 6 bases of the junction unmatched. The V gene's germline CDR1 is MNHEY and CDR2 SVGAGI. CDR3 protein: CASSRGTGGLETQYF. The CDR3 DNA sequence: TGTGCCAGCAGTAGGGGGACAGGGGGCCTGGAGACCCAGTACTTC.

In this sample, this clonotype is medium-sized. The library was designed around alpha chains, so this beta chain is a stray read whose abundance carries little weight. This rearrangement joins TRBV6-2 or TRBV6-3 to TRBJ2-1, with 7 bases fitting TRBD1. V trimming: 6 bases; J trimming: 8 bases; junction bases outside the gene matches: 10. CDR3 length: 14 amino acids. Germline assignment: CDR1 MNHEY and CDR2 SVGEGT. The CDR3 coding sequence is TGTGCCAGCAGGCCACAGGGGTTAACATATGAGCAGTTCTTC. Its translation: CASRPQGLTYEQFF.

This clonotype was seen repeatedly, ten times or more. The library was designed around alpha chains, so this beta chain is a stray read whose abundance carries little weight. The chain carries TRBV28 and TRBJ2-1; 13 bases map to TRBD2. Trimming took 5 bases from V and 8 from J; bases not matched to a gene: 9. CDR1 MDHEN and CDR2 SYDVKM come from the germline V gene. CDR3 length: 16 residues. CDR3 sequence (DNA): TGTGCCAGCAGTCTACCGGGGACTAGCGGGGCCTATGAGCAGTTCTTC. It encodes CASSLPGTSGAYEQFF.

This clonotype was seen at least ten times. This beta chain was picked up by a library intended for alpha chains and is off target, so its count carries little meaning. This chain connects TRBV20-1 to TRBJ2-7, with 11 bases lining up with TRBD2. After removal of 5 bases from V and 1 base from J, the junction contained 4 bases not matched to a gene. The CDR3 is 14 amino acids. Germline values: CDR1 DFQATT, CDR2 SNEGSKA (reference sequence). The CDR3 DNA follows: TGCAGTGCTGCCGGGACTAGCGGATCCTACGAGCAGTACTTC. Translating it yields CSAAGTSGSYEQYF.

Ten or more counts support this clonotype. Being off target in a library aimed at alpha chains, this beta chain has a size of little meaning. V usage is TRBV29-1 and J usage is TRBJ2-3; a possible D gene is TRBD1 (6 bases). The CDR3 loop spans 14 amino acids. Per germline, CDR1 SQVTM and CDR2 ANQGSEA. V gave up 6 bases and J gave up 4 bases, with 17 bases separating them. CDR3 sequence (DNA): TGCAGCGTCGGTTGGACAGACCCCGCAGATACGCAGTATTTT. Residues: CSVGWTDPADTQYF.

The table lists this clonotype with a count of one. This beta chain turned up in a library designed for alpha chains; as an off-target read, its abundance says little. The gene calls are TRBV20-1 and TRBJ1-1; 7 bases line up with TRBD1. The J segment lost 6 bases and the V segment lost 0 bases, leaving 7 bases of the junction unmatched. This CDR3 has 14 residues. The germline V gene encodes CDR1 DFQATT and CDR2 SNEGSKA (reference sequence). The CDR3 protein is CSARDRGRGAEAFF. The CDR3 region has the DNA TGCAGTGCTAGAGATCGTGGCAGGGGGGCTGAAGCTTTCTTT.

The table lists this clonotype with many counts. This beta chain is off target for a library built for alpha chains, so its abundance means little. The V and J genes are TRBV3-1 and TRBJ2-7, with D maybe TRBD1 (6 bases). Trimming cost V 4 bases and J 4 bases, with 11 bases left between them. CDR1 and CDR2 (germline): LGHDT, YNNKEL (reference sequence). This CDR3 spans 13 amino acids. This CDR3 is CASSLGHKYEQYF. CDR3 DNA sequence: TGTGCCAGCAGCCTGGGACACAAGTACGAGCAGTACTTC.

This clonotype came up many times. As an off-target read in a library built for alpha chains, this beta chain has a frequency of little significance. The CDR3 sequence: CASSHDVGTVRNTEAFF. For the CDR3, the DNA is TGTGCCAGCAGCCACGATGTGGGGACCGTCAGAAATACTGAAGCTTTCTTT. The chain carries TRBV13 and TRBJ1-1, with D possibly being TRBD1 (5 bases). The CDR3 length is 17 residues. CDR1 PRHDT and CDR2 FYEKMQ come from the germline V gene (reference sequence). V was clipped by 5 bases and J by 5 bases, with 24 bases between them.

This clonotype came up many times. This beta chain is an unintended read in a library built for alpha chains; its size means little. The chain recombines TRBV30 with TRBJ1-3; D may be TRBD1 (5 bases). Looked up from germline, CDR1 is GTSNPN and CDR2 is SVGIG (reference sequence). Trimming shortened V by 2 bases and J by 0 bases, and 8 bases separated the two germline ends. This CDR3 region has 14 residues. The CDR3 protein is CAWSPGYSGNTIYF. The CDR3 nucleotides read TGTGCCTGGAGTCCAGGGTACTCTGGAAACACCATATATTTT. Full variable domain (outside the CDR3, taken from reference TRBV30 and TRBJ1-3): SQTIHQWPATLVQPVGSPLSLECTVEGTSNPNLYWYRQAAGRGLQLLFYSVGIGQISSEVPQNLSASRPQDRQFILSSKKLLLSDSGFYLCAWSPGYSGNTIYFGEGSWLTVV.

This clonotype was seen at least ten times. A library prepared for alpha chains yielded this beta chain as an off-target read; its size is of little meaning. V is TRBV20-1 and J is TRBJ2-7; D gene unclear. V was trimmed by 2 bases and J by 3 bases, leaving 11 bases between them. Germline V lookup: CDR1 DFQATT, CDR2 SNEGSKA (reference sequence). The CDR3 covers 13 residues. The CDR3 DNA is TGCAGTGCTAGACCTGTTACACGCTACGAGCAGTACTTC. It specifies CSARPVTRYEQYF.

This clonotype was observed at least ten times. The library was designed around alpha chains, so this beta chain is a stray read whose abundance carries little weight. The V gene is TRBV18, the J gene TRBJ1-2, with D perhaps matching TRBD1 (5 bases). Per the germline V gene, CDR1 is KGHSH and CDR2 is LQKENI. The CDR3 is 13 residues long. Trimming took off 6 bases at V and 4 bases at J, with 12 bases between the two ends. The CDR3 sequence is CASSRDGIYGYTF. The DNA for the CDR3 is TGTGCCAGCTCGCGGGACGGAATCTATGGCTACACCTTC.

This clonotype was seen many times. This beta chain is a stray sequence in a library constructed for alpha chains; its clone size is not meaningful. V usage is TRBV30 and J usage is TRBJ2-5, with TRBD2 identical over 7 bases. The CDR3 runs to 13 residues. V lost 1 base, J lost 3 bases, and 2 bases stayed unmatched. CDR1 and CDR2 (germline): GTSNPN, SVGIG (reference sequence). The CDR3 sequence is CAWSGGGKETQYF. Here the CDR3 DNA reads TGTGCCTGGAGTGGGGGGGGGAAAGAGACCCAGTACTTC.

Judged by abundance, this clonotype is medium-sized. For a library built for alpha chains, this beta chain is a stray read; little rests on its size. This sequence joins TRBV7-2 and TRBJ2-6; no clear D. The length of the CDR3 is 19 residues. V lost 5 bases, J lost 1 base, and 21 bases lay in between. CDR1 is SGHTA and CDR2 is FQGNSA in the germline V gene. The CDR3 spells CASSLSPEPIGSGANVLTF. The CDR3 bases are TGTGCCAGCAGCCTCTCTCCGGAGCCTATAGGTTCTGGGGCCAACGTCCTGACTTTC.